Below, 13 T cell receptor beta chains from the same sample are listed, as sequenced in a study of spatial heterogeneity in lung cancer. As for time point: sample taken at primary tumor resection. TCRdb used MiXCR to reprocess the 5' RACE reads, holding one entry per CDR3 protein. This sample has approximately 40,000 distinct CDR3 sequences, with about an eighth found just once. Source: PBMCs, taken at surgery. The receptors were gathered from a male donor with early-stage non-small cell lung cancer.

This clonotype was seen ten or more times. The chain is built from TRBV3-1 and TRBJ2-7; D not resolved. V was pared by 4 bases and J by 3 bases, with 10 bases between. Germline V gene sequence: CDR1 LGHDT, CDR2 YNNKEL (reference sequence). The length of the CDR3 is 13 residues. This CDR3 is CASSLPGGYEQYF. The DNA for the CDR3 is TGTGCCAGCAGCCTTCCCGGCGGCTACGAGCAGTACTTC.

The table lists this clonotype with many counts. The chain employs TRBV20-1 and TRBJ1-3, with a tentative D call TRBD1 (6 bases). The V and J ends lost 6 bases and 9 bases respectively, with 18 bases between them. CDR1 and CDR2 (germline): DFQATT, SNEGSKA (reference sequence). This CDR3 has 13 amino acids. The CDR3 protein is CSASAGVRGTIYF. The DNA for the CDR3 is TGCAGTGCATCGGCAGGGGTCAGGGGCACCATATATTTT.

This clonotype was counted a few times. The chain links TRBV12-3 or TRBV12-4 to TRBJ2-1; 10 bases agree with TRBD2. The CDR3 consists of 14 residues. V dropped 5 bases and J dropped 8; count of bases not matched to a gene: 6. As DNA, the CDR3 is TGTGCCAGCAGTCCGTCTAGCGGGAGTGATGAGCAGTTCTTC. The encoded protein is CASSPSSGSDEQFF.

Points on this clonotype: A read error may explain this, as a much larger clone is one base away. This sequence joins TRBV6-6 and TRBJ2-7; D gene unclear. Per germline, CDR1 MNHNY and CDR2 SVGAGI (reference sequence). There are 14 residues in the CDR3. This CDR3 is CASSHKRGSYKQYF. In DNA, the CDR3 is TGTGCCAGCAGTCATAAGAGAGGCTCCTACAAGCAGTACTTC.

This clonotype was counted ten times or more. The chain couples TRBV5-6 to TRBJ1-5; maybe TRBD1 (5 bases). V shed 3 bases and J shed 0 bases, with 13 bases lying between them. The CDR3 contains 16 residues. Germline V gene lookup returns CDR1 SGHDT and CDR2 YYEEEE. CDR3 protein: CASSSGSRSSNQPQHF. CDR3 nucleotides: TGTGCCAGCAGCTCAGGGAGTCGAAGTAGCAATCAGCCCCAGCATTTT.

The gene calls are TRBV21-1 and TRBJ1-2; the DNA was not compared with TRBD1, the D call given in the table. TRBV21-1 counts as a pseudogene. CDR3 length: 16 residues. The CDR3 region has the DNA TGTGCCAGCAGCAAGGACAGCCCAGTCCCAAACTATGGCTACACCTTC. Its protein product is CASSKDSPVPNYGYTF.

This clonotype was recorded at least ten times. DNA of the CDR3: TGTGCCAGCAGCCCGGGACTAGCGGGGGGGCAAGACGAGCAGTACTTC. Protein: CASSPGLAGGQDEQYF. V and J are TRBV5-4 and TRBJ2-7, with 16 bases aligning to TRBD2. The germline V gene encodes CDR1 SGHNT and CDR2 YYREEE (reference sequence). The V and J ends lost 4 bases and 5 bases, in that order; junction bases with no gene match: 6. The length of the CDR3 is 16 residues.

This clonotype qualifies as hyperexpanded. The CDR3 sequence: CAAHSGNTGELFF. The CDR3 DNA follows: TGTGCCGCCCATAGCGGGAACACCGGGGAGCTGTTTTTT. This sequence joins TRBV24-1 and TRBJ2-2; weak D call: TRBD2 (6 bases). This CDR3 contains 13 residues. The V end was cut by 12 bases, the J end by 1 base, with 11 bases between. Germline V gene data show CDR1 as KGHDR and CDR2 as SFDVKD.

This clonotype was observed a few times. The CDR3 loop reads CASSEAGTRTEQYF. In DNA form, the CDR3 reads TGTGCCAGCAGCGAGGCCGGGACTAGAACCGAGCAGTACTTC. The chain carries TRBV7-2 and TRBJ2-7, with 8 bases fitting TRBD2. Germline V CDR1 and CDR2: SGHTA, FQGNSA. The junction had 9 bases not matched to a gene; V was cut back by 5 bases and J by 6 bases. This CDR3 comprises 14 residues.

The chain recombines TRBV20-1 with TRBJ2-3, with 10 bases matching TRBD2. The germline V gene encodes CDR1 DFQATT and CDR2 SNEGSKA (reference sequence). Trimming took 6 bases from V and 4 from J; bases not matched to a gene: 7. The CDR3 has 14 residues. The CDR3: CSARPSGGADTQYF. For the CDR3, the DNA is TGCAGTGCCAGGCCTAGCGGGGGAGCAGATACGCAGTATTTT.

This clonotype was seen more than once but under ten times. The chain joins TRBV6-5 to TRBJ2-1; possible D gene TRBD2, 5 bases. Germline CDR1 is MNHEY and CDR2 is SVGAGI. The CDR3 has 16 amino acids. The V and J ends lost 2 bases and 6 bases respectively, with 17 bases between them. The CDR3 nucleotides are TGTGCCAGCAGTTACGACGGCACTAGTGGGGTCAATGAGCAGTTCTTC. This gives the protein CASSYDGTSGVNEQFF.

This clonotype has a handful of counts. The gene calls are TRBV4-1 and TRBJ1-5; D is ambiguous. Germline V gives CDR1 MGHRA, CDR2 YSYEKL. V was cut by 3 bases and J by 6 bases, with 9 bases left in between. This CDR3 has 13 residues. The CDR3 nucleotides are TGCGCCAGCAGCCAGGCCATCGGTCAGCCCCAGCATTTT. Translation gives CASSQAIGQPQHF.

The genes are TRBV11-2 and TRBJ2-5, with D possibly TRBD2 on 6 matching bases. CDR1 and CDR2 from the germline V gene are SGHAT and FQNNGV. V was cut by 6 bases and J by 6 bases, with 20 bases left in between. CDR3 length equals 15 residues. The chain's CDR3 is CASRNFGGARKTQYF. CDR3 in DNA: TGTGCCAGCAGAAATTTCGGGGGAGCTAGGAAGACCCAGTACTTC.